This entry lists 10 T cell receptor beta chains sequenced from one sample in a study of cytomegalovirus exposure and HLA in healthy donors. The PCR was carried out with 60 Vbeta primers and 13 Jbeta primers. The protocol was immunoSEQ multiplex PCR, while the TCRdb copy is restricted to in-frame clones and leaves out a portion. The data contain 55,000 to 65,000 clones, roughly nine tenths of them seen just once; the ten biggest clones take up approximately 1.4%. Input material: PBMCs. The receptors were sampled from a man aged 25 to 45 in good health and CMV-seropositive.

The rearrangement joins TRBV6-6 to TRBJ2-5, with D perhaps TRBD2 (6 bases). Trimming took 5 bases from V and 4 from J, leaving 11 bases between them. This CDR3 comprises 13 residues. Germline V gives CDR1 MNHNY, CDR2 SVGAGI (reference sequence). This CDR3 is CASSPGTGETQYF. The CDR3 DNA follows: TGTGCCAGCAGTCCCGGGACTGGAGAGACCCAGTACTTC.

The V gene is TRBV11-2, the J gene TRBJ2-7; tentative D call: TRBD2 (8 bases). From germline, CDR1 is SGHAT and CDR2 FQNNGV. CDR3 length equals 17 residues. V lost 6 bases, J lost 4 bases, and 25 bases lay in between. CDR3 bases: TGTGCCAGCAGTCGACTCGGGGGGGCAGGGGGTCGATACGAGCAGTACTTC. Protein product: CASSRLGGAGGRYEQYF.

This chain links TRBV5-1 with TRBJ2-5; tentatively, D is TRBD2 (5 bases). The CDR3 is made up of 15 amino acids. Germline assignment: CDR1 SGHRS and CDR2 YFSETQ. The V and J ends lost 7 bases and 4 bases respectively, with 20 bases between them. The CDR3 nucleotides are TGCGCCAGCCAGTTGGAGCTCTTACGGGGAGAGACCCAGTACTTC. The encoded protein is CASQLELLRGETQYF.

The chain combines TRBV6-1 with TRBJ2-7, with a weak D call TRBD2 (6 bases). The CDR3 runs to 14 residues. V gave up 3 bases and J gave up 6 bases, with 15 bases separating them. Germline CDR1 MNHNS, CDR2 SASEGT. The CDR3: CASSDGQLAREQYF. CDR3 DNA: TGTGCCAGCAGTGACGGCCAACTAGCTCGCGAGCAGTACTTC.

The chain employs TRBV28 and TRBJ2-2, with TRBD2 matching over 11 bases. Germline-derived CDR1 and CDR2 are MDHEN and SYDVKM. CDR3 length: 16 residues. V was pared by 6 bases and J by 5 bases, with 8 bases of the junction left unmatched. The CDR3 coding sequence is TGTGCCAGCAGGAAGATAACTAGCGGGAGAACCGGGGAGCTGTTTTTT. Encoded protein: CASRKITSGRTGELFF.

The chain is built from TRBV29-1 and TRBJ1-1, with a possible D match to TRBD1 (5 bases). Germline V gives CDR1 SQVTM, CDR2 ANQGSEA. The CDR3 contains 13 residues. The chain's CDR3 is CTLQGAVNTEAFF. Here the CDR3 DNA reads TGCACCCTCCAAGGGGCTGTGAACACTGAAGCTTTCTTT.

The V call is TRBV7-8, the J call TRBJ2-1, with a possible D match to TRBD1 (5 bases). Germline CDR1 SGHVS, CDR2 FQNEAQ. This CDR3 spans 13 amino acids. V dropped 2 bases and J dropped 5 bases, with 7 bases sitting between them. CDR3 protein: CASSLTRDNEQFF. The CDR3, as DNA: TGTGCCAGCAGCTTAACCAGGGACAATGAGCAGTTCTTC.

The gene calls are TRBV19 and TRBJ1-5; D may be TRBD1 (5 bases). Per germline, CDR1 LNHDA and CDR2 SQIVND (reference sequence). Between the trimmed V and J ends, which lost 4 bases and 0 bases, there was a span of 10 bases. The CDR3 extends over 15 amino acids. The CDR3 DNA reads TGTGCCAGTAGTAAATCCAGGGCTAGCAATCAGCCCCAGCATTTT. Its protein is CASSKSRASNQPQHF.

This chain joins TRBV7-9 and TRBJ2-2; D is perhaps TRBD1 (6 bases). Germline V gene lookup returns CDR1 SEHNR and CDR2 FQNEAQ (reference sequence). V gave up 6 bases and J gave up 4 bases, with 15 bases separating them. This CDR3 has 15 residues. The CDR3 DNA reads as TGTGCCAGCAGGTACCCAGCACAGGGCACCGGGGAGCTGTTTTTT. It encodes CASRYPAQGTGELFF. The full variable domain, rest sourced from reference TRBV7-9 and TRBJ2-2, is DTGVSQNPRHKITKRGQNVTFRCDPISEHNRLYWYRQTLGQGPEFLTYFQNEAQLEKSRLLSDRFSAERPKGSFSTLEIQRTEQGDSAMYLCASRYPAQGTGELFFGEGSRLTVL.

This clone has more than one count but fewer than ten. The V and J genes are TRBV5-4 and TRBJ1-1; TRBD1 is a possible D gene (6 bases). In germline, CDR1 is SGHNT, CDR2 YYREEE (reference sequence). The V end was cut by 0 bases, the J end by 0 bases, with 9 bases between. The CDR3 has 15 residues. CDR3 sequence (DNA): TGTGCCAGCAGCTTGGAGGGACATATGAACACTGAAGCTTTCTTT. Its protein product is CASSLEGHMNTEAFF.